These 6 T cell receptor beta chains originate from one sample sequenced in a study of cytomegalovirus exposure and HLA in healthy donors. Amplification used 60 Vbeta primers and 13 Jbeta primers. Sequencing used immunoSEQ multiplex PCR; TCRdb keeps in-frame clones, though not all of them. The sample shows approximately 150,000 clones, about 80% of them seen only once. The sample consisted of PBMCs. These receptors were taken from a man in his thirties or forties in good health and CMV-seropositive.

The rearrangement joins TRBV19 to TRBJ1-5; D remains unclear. Trimming removed 2 bases from V and 7 bases from J, with 18 bases in between. The CDR3 sequence is 16 residues long. Germline CDR1 and CDR2: LNHDA and SQIVND (reference sequence). The CDR3 loop reads CASSISESPPRQPQHF. CDR3 DNA: TGTGCCAGTAGTATATCCGAGAGTCCCCCGAGGCAGCCCCAGCATTTT.

As to this clone: A clone one base away is much larger, so this may be a read error. The same CDR3 can be traced to other DNA sequences in this sample. The chain has TRBV4-1 and TRBJ1-5; 8 nucleotides agree with TRBD1. The CDR3 is made up of 15 amino acids. The junction had 4 bases not matched to a gene; V was cut back by 5 bases and J by 1 base. CDR1 MGHRA and CDR2 YSYEKL come from the germline V gene. CDR3 coding DNA: TGCGCCAGCAGCATCCGACAGGGGAGCAATCAGCCCCAGCATTTT. This gives the protein CASSIRQGSNQPQHF.

V is TRBV9 and J is TRBJ2-5; tentatively, D is TRBD1 (6 bases). The CDR3 spans 15 residues. CDR1 is SGDLS and CDR2 is YYNGEE in the germline V gene. The V and J ends lost 0 bases and 4 bases respectively, with 13 bases between them. The chain's CDR3 is CASSVDGTPVETQYF. In nucleotides, the CDR3 is TGTGCCAGCAGCGTAGACGGGACACCCGTAGAGACCCAGTACTTC.

The J gene is TRBJ1-1, the V gene TRBV10-2; D possibly corresponds to TRBD1 (6 bases). The CDR3 loop spans 14 amino acids. CDR1 is WSHSY, CDR2 SAAADI, per germline. V was pared by 8 bases and J by 5 bases, with 18 bases between. CDR3 coding DNA: TGCGCCAGCTCCCGGCTCAGGGGTCGAACTGAAGCTTTCTTT. Its translation: CASSRLRGRTEAFF.

The table lists this clone with a few counts. The chain couples TRBV4-3 to TRBJ2-1; 11 nucleotides match TRBD2. Trimming cost V 4 bases and J 9 bases; bases outside gene matches: 17. The V gene's germline CDR1 is LGHNA and CDR2 YSLEER. This CDR3 has 18 amino acids. CDR3 sequence: CASSPPKASGGLYGEQFF. The CDR3 bases are TGCGCCAGCAGCCCCCCCAAGGCTAGCGGGGGGCTCTATGGTGAGCAGTTCTTC.

This clone was seen a handful of times. The V gene is TRBV2, the J gene TRBJ2-1; 8 bases are a match to TRBD2. CDR1 SNHLY and CDR2 FYNNEI come from the germline V gene. The CDR3 extends over 16 amino acids. The V segment lost 8 bases and the J segment 6 bases; nucleotides outside the gene matches: 15. The CDR3 nucleotides read TGTGCCAGCCGGGCTAAACAAAGCGGGAGTCCCAATGAGCAGTTCTTC. Its protein is CASRAKQSGSPNEQFF.